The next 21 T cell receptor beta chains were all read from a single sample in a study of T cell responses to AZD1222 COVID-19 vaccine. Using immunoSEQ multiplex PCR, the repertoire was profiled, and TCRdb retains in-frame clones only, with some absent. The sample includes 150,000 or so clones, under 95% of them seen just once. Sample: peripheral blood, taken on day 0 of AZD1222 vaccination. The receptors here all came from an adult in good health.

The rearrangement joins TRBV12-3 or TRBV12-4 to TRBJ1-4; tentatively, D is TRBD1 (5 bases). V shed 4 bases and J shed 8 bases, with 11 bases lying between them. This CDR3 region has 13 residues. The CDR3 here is CASSSSGTEKLFF. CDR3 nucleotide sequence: TGTGCCAGCAGTTCCTCCGGGACGGAAAAACTGTTTTTT.

CDR3 nucleotide sequence: TGTGCCTGGAGGACGGGGTCATGGGAGTTCTACAATGAGCAGTTCTTC. Protein: CAWRTGSWEFYNEQFF. This sequence joins TRBV30 and TRBJ2-1; perhaps TRBD2 as D (5 bases). This CDR3 spans 16 amino acids. The germline V gene has CDR1 GTSNPN and CDR2 SVGIG (reference sequence). The germline V and J ends were trimmed by 3 bases and 3 bases, with 18 bases remaining between them.

The CDR3 coding sequence is TGTGCCAGCAGTCTCCTAGCGGGAGGAACCTACGAGCAGTACTTC. Protein product: CASSLLAGGTYEQYF. The chain recombines TRBV27 with TRBJ2-7; TRBD2 matches 11 bases. Germline V gives CDR1 MNHEY, CDR2 SMNVEV (reference sequence). This CDR3 spans 15 amino acids. Germline trimming cut 5 bases from V and 2 bases from J; bases unmatched to any gene: 5.

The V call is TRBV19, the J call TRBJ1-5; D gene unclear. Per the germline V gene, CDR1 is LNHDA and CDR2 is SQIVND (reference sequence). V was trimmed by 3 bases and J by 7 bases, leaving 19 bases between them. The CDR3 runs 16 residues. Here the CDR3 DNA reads TGTGCCAGTAGTATTACCCGGGAAATACTTGAACAGCCCCAGCATTTT. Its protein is CASSITREILEQPQHF.

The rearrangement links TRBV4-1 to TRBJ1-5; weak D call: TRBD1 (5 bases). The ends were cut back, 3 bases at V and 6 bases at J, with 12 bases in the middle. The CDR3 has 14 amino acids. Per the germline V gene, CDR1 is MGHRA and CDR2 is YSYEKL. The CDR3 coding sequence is TGCGCCAGCAGCCAGGGGCTATGGGGTCAGCCCCAGCATTTT. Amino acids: CASSQGLWGQPQHF.

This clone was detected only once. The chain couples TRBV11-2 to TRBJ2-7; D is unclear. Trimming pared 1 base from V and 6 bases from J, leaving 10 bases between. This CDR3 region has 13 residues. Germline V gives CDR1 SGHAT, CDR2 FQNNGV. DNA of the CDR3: TGTGCCAGCAGCTTAGGTTTGGTTGGCGAGCAGTACTTC. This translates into CASSLGLVGEQYF. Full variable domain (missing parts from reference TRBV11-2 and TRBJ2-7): EAGVAQSPRYKIIEKRQSVAFWCNPISGHATLYWYQQILGQGPKLLIQFQNNGVVDDSQLPKDRFSAERLKGVDSTLKIQPAKLEDSAVYLCASSLGLVGEQYFGPGTRLTVT.

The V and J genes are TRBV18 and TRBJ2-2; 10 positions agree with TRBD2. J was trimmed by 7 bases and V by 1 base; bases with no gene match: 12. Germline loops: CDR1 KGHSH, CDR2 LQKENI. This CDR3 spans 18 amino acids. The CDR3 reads CASSPQIAGGLPLGELFF. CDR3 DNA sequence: TGTGCCAGCTCACCACAGATAGCGGGGGGCCTCCCGCTCGGGGAGCTGTTTTTT.

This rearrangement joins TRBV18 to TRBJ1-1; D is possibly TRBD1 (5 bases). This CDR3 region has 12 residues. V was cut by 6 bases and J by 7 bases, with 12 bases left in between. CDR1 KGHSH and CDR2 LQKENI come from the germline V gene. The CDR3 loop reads CASSSREGEAFF. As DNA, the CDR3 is TGTGCCAGCTCCTCCAGGGAAGGTGAAGCTTTCTTT.

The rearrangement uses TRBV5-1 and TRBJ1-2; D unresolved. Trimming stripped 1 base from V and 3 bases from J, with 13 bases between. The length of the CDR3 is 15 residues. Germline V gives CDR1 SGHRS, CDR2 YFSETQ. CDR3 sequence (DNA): TGCGCCAGCAGCTTGCGGGAACGCCGGGACTATGGCTACACCTTC. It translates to CASSLRERRDYGYTF.

The CDR3 coding sequence is TGCGCCAGCAGCCGGGAGACAGCACCTTTACAAGAGACCCAGTACTTC. Amino acid sequence: CASSRETAPLQETQYF. The V gene is TRBV4-1, the J gene TRBJ2-5, with D possibly being TRBD1 or TRBD2 (5 bases each). The CDR3 runs to 16 residues. The V gene's germline CDR1 is MGHRA and CDR2 YSYEKL. V was pared by 4 bases and J by 2 bases, with 17 bases between.

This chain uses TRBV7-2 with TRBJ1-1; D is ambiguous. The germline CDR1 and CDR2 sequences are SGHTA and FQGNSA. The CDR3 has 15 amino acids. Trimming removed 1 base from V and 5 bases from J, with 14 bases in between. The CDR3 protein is CASSLGGSTWTEAFF. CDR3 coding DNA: TGTGCCAGCAGCTTAGGCGGCAGTACGTGGACTGAAGCTTTCTTT.

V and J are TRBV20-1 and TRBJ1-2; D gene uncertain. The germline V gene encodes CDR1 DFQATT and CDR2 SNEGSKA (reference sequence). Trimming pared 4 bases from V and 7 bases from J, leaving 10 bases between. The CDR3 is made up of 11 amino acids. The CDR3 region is CSAIRWGGYTF. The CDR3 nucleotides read TGCAGTGCTATCAGATGGGGTGGCTACACCTTC.

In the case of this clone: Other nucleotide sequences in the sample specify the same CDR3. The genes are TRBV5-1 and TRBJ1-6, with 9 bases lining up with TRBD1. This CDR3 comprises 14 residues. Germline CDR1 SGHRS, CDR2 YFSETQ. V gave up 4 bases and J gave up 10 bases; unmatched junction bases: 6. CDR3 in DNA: TGCGCCAGCAGCCTGGGACAGGGCAACTCACCCCTCCACTTT. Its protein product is CASSLGQGNSPLHF.

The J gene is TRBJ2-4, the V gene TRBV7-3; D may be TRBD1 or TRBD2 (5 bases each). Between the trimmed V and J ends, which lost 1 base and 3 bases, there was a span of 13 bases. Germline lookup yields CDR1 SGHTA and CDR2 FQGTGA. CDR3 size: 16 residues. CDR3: CASSLIPERGKNIQYF. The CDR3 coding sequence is TGTGCCAGCAGCTTAATCCCCGAGAGGGGCAAAAACATTCAGTACTTC.

The CDR3 here is CATSDSDRGQNQPQHF. CDR3 in DNA: TGTGCCACCAGTGATTCCGACAGGGGGCAAAATCAGCCCCAGCATTTT. This sequence joins TRBV24-1 and TRBJ1-5; TRBD1 agrees at 10 bases. Germline values: CDR1 KGHDR, CDR2 SFDVKD. The CDR3 runs to 16 residues. The V and J ends lost 2 bases and 4 bases, in that order; junction bases with no gene match: 4.

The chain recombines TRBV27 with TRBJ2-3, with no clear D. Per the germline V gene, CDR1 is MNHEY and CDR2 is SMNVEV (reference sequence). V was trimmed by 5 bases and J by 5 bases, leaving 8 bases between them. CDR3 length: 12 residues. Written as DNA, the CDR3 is TGTGCCAGCAGTCCCCACAGAGATACGCAGTATTTT. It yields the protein CASSPHRDTQYF.

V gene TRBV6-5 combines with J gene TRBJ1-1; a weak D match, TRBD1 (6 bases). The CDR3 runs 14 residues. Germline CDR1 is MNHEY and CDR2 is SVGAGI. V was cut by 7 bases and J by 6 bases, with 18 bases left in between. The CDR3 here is CASTTDRPEAEAFF. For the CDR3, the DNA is TGTGCCAGCACTACCGACAGGCCCGAGGCTGAAGCTTTCTTT.

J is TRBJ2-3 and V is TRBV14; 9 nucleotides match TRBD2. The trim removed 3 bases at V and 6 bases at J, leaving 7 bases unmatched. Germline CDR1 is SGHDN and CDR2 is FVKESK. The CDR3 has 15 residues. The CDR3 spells CASSQDAGGPDTQYF. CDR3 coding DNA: TGTGCCAGCAGCCAGGATGCGGGAGGGCCGGATACGCAGTATTTT.

The CDR3 nucleotides read TGTGCCAGCAGGAGAGGACAGGGCGGGGATCAGCCCCAGCATTTT. Translated, it gives CASRRGQGGDQPQHF. The chain has TRBV6-5 and TRBJ1-5; 8 bases are a match to TRBD1. In germline, CDR1 is MNHEY, CDR2 SVGAGI. The V and J ends lost 6 bases and 5 bases, in that order; junction bases with no gene match: 9. The CDR3 length is 15 residues.

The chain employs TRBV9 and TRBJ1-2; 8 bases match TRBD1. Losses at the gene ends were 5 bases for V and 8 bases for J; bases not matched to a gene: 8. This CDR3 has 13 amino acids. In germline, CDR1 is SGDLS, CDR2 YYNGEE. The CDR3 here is CASRGTGKVGYTF. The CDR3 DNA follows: TGTGCCAGCAGGGGGACAGGAAAGGTCGGCTACACCTTC.

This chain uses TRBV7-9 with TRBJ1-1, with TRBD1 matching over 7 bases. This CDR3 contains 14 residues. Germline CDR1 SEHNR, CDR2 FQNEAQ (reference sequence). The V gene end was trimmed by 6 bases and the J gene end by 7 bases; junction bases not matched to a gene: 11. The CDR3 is CASRSTGLFVEAFF. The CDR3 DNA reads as TGTGCCAGCAGGTCGACAGGGTTGTTTGTTGAAGCTTTCTTT. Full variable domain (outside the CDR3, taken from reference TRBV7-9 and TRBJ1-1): DTGVSQNPRHKITKRGQNVTFRCDPISEHNRLYWYRQTLGQGPEFLTYFQNEAQLEKSRLLSDRFSAERPKGSFSTLEIQRTEQGDSAMYLCASRSTGLFVEAFFGQGTRLTVV.